One sample yielded the 10 T cell receptor beta chains listed below, sequenced in a study of beta chain features in type 1 diabetes. The isolated RNA, all of it, was reverse transcribed, so expressed TCRB transcripts were what got sequenced. Measured with immunoSEQ multiplex PCR; TCRdb has only the in-frame clones, and not every one. The table shows about 110,000 clones, with about two fifths occurring only once. The sample was stem cell memory CD4+ T cells from blood. The receptor source for this set is a woman aged 18-29 years in good health.

V usage is TRBV28 and J usage is TRBJ2-2; the match to TRBD1 covers 7 bases. From germline, CDR1 is MDHEN and CDR2 SYDVKM. The CDR3 is made up of 17 amino acids. The junction had 9 bases not matched to a gene; V was cut back by 3 bases and J by 2 bases. CDR3 sequence: CASSFLPGQINTGELFF. The CDR3 DNA reads TGTGCCAGCAGTTTCCTGCCGGGACAGATTAACACCGGGGAGCTGTTTTTT.

The chain links TRBV7-2 to TRBJ1-5; D gene unclear. Trimming pared 5 bases from V and 5 bases from J, leaving 7 bases between. Per germline, CDR1 SGHTA and CDR2 FQGNSA. This CDR3 is 12 amino acids long. This chain's CDR3 is CASSPYDQPQHF. The CDR3 DNA follows: TGTGCCAGCAGCCCCTACGATCAGCCCCAGCATTTT. Filled out from reference TRBV7-2 and TRBJ1-5, the complete variable domain reads GAGVSQSPSNKVTEKGKDVELRCDPISGHTALYWYRQSLGQGLEFLIYFQGNSAPDKSGLPSDRFSAERTGGSVSTLTIQRTQQEDSAVYLCASSPYDQPQHFGDGTRLSIL.

This clone was detected only a few times. CDR3: CASSPRQETQYF. For the CDR3, the DNA is TGTGCCAGCTCACCTCGCCAAGAGACCCAGTACTTC. This chain connects TRBV18 to TRBJ2-5; D call uncertain. With 3 bases removed from V and 1 base from J, the gap between germline ends came to 3 bases. The CDR3 extends over 12 amino acids. From germline, CDR1 is KGHSH and CDR2 LQKENI.

The chain links TRBV28 to TRBJ2-7; TRBD2 agrees at 13 bases. Germline CDR1 and CDR2: MDHEN and SYDVKM. This CDR3 spans 17 amino acids. V lost 7 bases, J lost 3 bases, and 12 bases stayed unmatched. CDR3 loop: CASTDGGLAGPNYEQYF. In nucleotides, the CDR3 is TGTGCCAGCACCGATGGGGGACTAGCGGGACCCAACTACGAGCAGTACTTC.

There are a few counts of this clone. V gene TRBV6-6 combines with J gene TRBJ2-7, with 11 bases lining up with TRBD1. Germline assignment: CDR1 MNHNY and CDR2 SVGAGI (reference sequence). There are 15 residues in the CDR3. The V segment lost 6 bases and the J segment 2 bases; nucleotides outside the gene matches: 6. The DNA of the CDR3 is TGTGCCAGCAGGGGCCCGGGACAGGGGGCCTACGAGCAGTACTTC. Residues: CASRGPGQGAYEQYF.

This chain links TRBV28 with TRBJ2-7, with D possibly matching TRBD1 (5 bases). In germline, CDR1 is MDHEN, CDR2 SYDVKM. This CDR3 comprises 18 residues. V was cut by 5 bases and J by 3 bases, with 26 bases left in between. CDR3 sequence (DNA): TGTGCCAGCAGTACCCTCGGCAGGGTGGGGAAAGAAAACTACGAGCAGTACTTC. It translates to CASSTLGRVGKENYEQYF.

The DNA of the CDR3 is TGCAGCGCCGGACAGGGCTCCTACGAGCAGTACTTC. It translates to CSAGQGSYEQYF. The chain links TRBV29-1 to TRBJ2-5, with 8 bases fitting TRBD1. The J call may be faulty, since TRBJ2-7 better matches the DNA end. The CDR3 is 12 residues long. Germline V gene lookup returns CDR1 SQVTM and CDR2 ANQGSEA.

J is TRBJ2-1 and V is TRBV11-1, with 9 bases that match TRBD1. Germline CDR1 is SGHAT and CDR2 is FQDESV (reference sequence). The CDR3 is made up of 17 amino acids. The V gene end was trimmed by 1 base and the J gene end by 6 bases; junction bases not matched to a gene: 10. The CDR3 loop is CASSLGRDRVILNEQFF. The CDR3 bases are TGTGCCAGCAGCTTAGGAAGGGACAGGGTAATACTCAATGAGCAGTTCTTC.

The rearrangement joins TRBV28 to TRBJ1-1; D may be TRBD1 (5 bases). Trimming pared 10 bases from V and 1 base from J, leaving 10 bases between. The CDR3 length is 12 residues. Looked up from germline, CDR1 is MDHEN and CDR2 is SYDVKM. CDR3 nucleotide sequence: TGTGCCACCAGAGGGGAGAACACTGAAGCTTTCTTT. Its protein is CATRGENTEAFF. Combining the CDR3 with reference TRBV28 and TRBJ1-1 gives the whole variable domain DVKVTQSSRYLVKRTGEKVFLECVQDMDHENMFWYRQDPGLGLRLIYFSYDVKMKEKGDIPEGYSVSREKKERFSLILESASTNQTSMYLCATRGENTEAFFGQGTRLTVV.

This clone was found a few times. The sample has other DNA sequences that encode this CDR3 too. The chain joins TRBV6-5 to TRBJ1-1; D not certain. Germline lookup yields CDR1 MNHEY and CDR2 SVGAGI. Trimming removed 6 bases at V and 1 base at J, with 3 bases between. The CDR3 has 11 amino acids. This chain's CDR3 is CASSSNTEAFF. The DNA of the CDR3 is TGTGCCAGCAGCTCGAACACTGAAGCTTTCTTT.